A single sample is the source of the 7 T cell receptor beta chains below, sequenced in a study of blood T cell repertoires in COVID-19. Method: immunoSEQ multiplex PCR; TCRdb's copy keeps in-frame clones and lacks some. Of roughly 440,000 clones listed, around 88% are singletons. Sample: peripheral blood. The receptor set was obtained from a woman aged 50 to 60 with COVID-19, enrolled during active disease.

CDR3 in DNA: TGCGCCAGCAGCTCCGGGGCAGGGGATCGGGGACCCCTCCACTTT. Translation: CASSSGAGDRGPLHF. The J gene is TRBJ1-6, the V gene TRBV5-1; maybe TRBD1 (6 bases). Germline CDR1 SGHRS, CDR2 YFSETQ. The CDR3 runs to 15 residues. Trimming removed 3 bases at V and 12 bases at J, with 19 bases between. The full variable domain, in which reference TRBV5-1 and TRBJ1-6 provide the parts outside the CDR3, is KAGVTQTPRYLIKTRGQQVTLSCSPISGHRSVSWYQQTPGQGLQFLFEYFSETQRNKGNFPGRFSGRQFSNSRSEMNVSTLELGDSALYLCASSSGAGDRGPLHFGNGTRLTVT.

This clone showed up just a few times. This sequence joins TRBV10-3 and TRBJ2-7; TRBD2 might be the D (7 bases). V lost 4 bases and J 6 bases, leaving 13 bases between the germline ends. Germline loops: CDR1 ENHRY, CDR2 SYGVKD. The CDR3 has 13 amino acids. For the CDR3, the DNA is TGTGCCATCAGTGGCACCGGGGGGCCCGAGCAGTACTTC. It yields the protein CAISGTGGPEQYF.

The J gene is TRBJ2-7, the V gene TRBV11-2, with 8 positions matching TRBD2. Germline V lookup: CDR1 SGHAT, CDR2 FQNNGV. The CDR3 is 13 residues long. With V trimmed by 5 bases and J by 2 bases, 2 bases remained unmatched. The CDR3 spells CASSGTRTYEQYF. In nucleotides, the CDR3 is TGTGCCAGCAGCGGGACTAGGACCTACGAGCAGTACTTC. Variable domain in full (rest from reference TRBV11-2 and TRBJ2-7): EAGVAQSPRYKIIEKRQSVAFWCNPISGHATLYWYQQILGQGPKLLIQFQNNGVVDDSQLPKDRFSAERLKGVDSTLKIQPAKLEDSAVYLCASSGTRTYEQYFGPGTRLTVT.

The rearrangement uses TRBV19 and TRBJ2-5, with 7 bases identical to TRBD1. The CDR3 loop spans 14 amino acids. Germline CDR1 is LNHDA and CDR2 is SQIVND (reference sequence). The ends lost 4 bases at V and 6 bases at J; junction bases unmatched: 8. CDR3 in DNA: TGTGCCAGTAGTACCACAGGGGCCTCCCAGACCCAGTACTTC. It is translated as CASSTTGASQTQYF.

V usage is TRBV25-1 and J usage is TRBJ1-2; perhaps TRBD1 as D (6 bases). There are 14 residues in the CDR3. The V gene lost 4 bases and the J gene lost 3 bases, with 12 bases spanning the gap. Looked up from germline, CDR1 is MGHDK and CDR2 is SYGVNS. The CDR3 region is CASSGLDRYYGYTF. CDR3 nucleotide sequence: TGTGCCAGCAGTGGCCTGGACAGATACTATGGCTACACCTTC.

This rearrangement joins TRBV6-5 to TRBJ1-1, with 9 bases lining up with TRBD1. The V gene's germline CDR1 is MNHEY and CDR2 SVGAGI. The ends lost 6 bases at V and 10 bases at J; junction bases unmatched: 9. This CDR3 region has 13 residues. This CDR3 reads CASSVPGQGRAFF. DNA for the CDR3: TGTGCCAGCAGCGTCCCGGGACAGGGTAGAGCTTTCTTT.

The V and J genes are TRBV24-1 and TRBJ2-3; 10 nucleotides agree with TRBD1. This CDR3 has 17 amino acids. Germline CDR1 KGHDR, CDR2 SFDVKD. V was clipped by 2 bases and J by 3 bases; unmatched bases: 7. The CDR3 sequence is CATSDSGTGVETDTQYF. CDR3 in DNA: TGTGCCACCAGTGATTCCGGGACAGGGGTGGAGACAGATACGCAGTATTTT.